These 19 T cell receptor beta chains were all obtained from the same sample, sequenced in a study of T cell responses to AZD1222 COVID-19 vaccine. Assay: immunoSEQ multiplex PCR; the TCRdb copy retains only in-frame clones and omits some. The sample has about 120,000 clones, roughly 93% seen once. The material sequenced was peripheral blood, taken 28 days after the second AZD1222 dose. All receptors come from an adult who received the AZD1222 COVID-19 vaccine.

The CDR3 DNA reads as TGTGCCAGCAGCCTTGGACTAGTAGGCACAGATACGCAGTATTTT. This codes for CASSLGLVGTDTQYF. This chain joins TRBV14 and TRBJ2-3, with 7 bases matching TRBD2. There are 15 residues in the CDR3. Looked up from germline, CDR1 is SGHDN and CDR2 is FVKESK. Losses at the gene ends were 4 bases for V and 1 base for J; bases not matched to a gene: 5.

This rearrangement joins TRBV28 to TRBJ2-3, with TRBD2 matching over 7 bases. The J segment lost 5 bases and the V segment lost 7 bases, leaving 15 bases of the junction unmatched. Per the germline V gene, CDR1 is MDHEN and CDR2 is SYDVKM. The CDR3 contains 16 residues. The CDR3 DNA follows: TGTGCCAGCACCCCCCCAAATGGCGGGAGTGGAGATACGCAGTATTTT. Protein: CASTPPNGGSGDTQYF.

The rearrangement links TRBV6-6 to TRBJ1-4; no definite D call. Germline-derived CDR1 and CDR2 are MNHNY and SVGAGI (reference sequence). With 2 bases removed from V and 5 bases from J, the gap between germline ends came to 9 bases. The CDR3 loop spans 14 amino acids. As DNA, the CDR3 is TGTGCCAGCAGTTACGTCAGTTTAAATGAAAAACTGTTTTTT. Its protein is CASSYVSLNEKLFF.

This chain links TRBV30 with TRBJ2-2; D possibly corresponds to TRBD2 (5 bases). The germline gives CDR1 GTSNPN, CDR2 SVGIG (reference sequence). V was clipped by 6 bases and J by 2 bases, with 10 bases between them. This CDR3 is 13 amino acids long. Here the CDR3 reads CACPGSNTGELFF. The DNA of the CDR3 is TGTGCCTGCCCGGGGTCCAACACCGGGGAGCTGTTTTTT.

The CDR3: CASSLRGTSGDPYEQYF. In DNA form, the CDR3 reads TGTGCCAGCAGCTTAAGGGGGACTAGCGGAGATCCCTACGAGCAGTACTTC. This chain links TRBV7-2 with TRBJ2-7; 11 bases are a match to TRBD2. This CDR3 spans 17 amino acids. Germline CDR1 SGHTA, CDR2 FQGNSA. V lost 2 bases, J lost 2 bases, and 8 bases stayed unmatched.

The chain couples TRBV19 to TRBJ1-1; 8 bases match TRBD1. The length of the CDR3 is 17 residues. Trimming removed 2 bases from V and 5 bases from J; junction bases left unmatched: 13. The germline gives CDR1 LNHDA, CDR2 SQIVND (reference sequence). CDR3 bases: TGTGCCAGTAGTATAAATCCCGGACAGGGAGGTGGTACTGAAGCTTTCTTT. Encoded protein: CASSINPGQGGGTEAFF. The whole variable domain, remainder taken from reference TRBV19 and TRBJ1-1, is DGGITQSPKYLFRKEGQNVTLSCEQNLNHDAMYWYRQDPGQGLRLIYYSQIVNDFQKGDIAEGYSVSREKKESFPLTVTSAQKNPTAFYLCASSINPGQGGGTEAFFGQGTRLTVV.

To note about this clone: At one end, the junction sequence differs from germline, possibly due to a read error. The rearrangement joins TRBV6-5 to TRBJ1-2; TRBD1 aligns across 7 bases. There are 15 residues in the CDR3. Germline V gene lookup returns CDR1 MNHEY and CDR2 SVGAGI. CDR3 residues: CAGSAPGQTNYGYTF. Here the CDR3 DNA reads TGTGCCGGCAGCGCGCCGGGACAGACTAACTATGGCTACACCTTC.

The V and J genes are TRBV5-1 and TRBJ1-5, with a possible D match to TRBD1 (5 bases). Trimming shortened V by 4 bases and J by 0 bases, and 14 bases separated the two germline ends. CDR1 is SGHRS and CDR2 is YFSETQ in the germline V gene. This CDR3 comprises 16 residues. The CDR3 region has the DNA TGCGCCAGCAGCCCGTGGGGCAGGGATAGCAATCAGCCCCAGCATTTT. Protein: CASSPWGRDSNQPQHF. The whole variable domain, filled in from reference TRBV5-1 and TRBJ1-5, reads KAGVTQTPRYLIKTRGQQVTLSCSPISGHRSVSWYQQTPGQGLQFLFEYFSETQRNKGNFPGRFSGRQFSNSRSEMNVSTLELGDSALYLCASSPWGRDSNQPQHFGDGTRLSIL.

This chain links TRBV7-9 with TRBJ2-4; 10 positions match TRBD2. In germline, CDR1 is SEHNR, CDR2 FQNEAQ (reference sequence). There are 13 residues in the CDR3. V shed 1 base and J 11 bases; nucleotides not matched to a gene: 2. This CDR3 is CASSLGLAGVQYF. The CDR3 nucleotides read TGTGCCAGCAGCTTAGGACTAGCGGGCGTTCAGTACTTC. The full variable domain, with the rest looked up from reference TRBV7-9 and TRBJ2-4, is DTGVSQNPRHKITKRGQNVTFRCDPISEHNRLYWYRQTLGQGPEFLTYFQNEAQLEKSRLLSDRFSAERPKGSFSTLEIQRTEQGDSAMYLCASSLGLAGVQYFGAGTRLSVL.

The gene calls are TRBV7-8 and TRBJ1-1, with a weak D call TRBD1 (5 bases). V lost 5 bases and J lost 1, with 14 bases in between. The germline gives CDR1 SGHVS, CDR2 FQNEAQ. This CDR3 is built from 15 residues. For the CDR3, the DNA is TGTGCCAGCAGCCCGCCCGGGGGGGAGAACACTGAAGCTTTCTTT. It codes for CASSPPGGENTEAFF.

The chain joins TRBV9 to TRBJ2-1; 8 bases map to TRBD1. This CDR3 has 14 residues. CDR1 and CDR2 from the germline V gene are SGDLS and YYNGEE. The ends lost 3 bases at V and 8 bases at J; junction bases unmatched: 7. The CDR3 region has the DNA TGTGCCAGCAGCGGTCAGGGGGCGCAAGATGAGCAGTTCTTC. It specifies CASSGQGAQDEQFF.

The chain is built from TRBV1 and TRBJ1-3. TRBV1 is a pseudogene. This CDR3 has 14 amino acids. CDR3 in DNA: TGCACCAGCAGCCAAGGTGAGTCTGGAAACACCATATATTTT. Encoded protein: CTSSQGESGNTIYF.

In DNA form, the CDR3 reads TGTGCCAGCGCTATGGGCGGGAGGGAGAGCGGGGAGCTGTTTTTT. Translation: CASAMGGRESGELFF. The rearrangement uses TRBV28 and TRBJ2-2; 9 bases match TRBD2. V lost 8 bases and J lost 7; bases outside the gene matches: 11. The CDR3 contains 15 residues. In germline, CDR1 is MDHEN, CDR2 SYDVKM.

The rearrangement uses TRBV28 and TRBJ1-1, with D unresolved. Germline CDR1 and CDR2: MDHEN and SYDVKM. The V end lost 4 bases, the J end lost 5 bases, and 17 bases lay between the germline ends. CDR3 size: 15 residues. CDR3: CASSSLSWAGTEAFF. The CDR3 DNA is TGTGCCAGCAGTTCCCTATCCTGGGCCGGAACTGAAGCTTTCTTT.

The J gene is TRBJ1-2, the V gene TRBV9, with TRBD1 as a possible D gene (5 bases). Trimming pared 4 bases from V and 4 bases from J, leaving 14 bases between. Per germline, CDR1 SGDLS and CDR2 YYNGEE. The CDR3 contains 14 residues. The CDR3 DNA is TGTGCCAGCAGCCAGACGACAGACTTCTATGGCTACACCTTC. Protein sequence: CASSQTTDFYGYTF. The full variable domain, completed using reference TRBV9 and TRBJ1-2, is DSGVTQTPKHLITATGQRVTLRCSPRSGDLSVYWYQQSLDQGLQFLIQYYNGEERAKGNILERFSAQQFPDLHSELNLSSLELGDSALYFCASSQTTDFYGYTFGSGTRLTVV.

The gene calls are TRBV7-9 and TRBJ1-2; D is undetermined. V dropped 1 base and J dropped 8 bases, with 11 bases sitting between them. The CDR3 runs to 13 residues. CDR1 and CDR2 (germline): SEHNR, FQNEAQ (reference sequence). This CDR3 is CASSLEAIYGYTF. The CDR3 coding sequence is TGTGCCAGCAGCTTAGAGGCCATTTACGGCTACACCTTC.

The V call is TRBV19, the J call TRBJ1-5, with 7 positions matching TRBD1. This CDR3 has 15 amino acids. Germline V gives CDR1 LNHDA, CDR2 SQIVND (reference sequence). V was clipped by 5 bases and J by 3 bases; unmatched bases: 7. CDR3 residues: CASSVGTANNQPQHF. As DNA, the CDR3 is TGTGCCAGTAGTGTGGGGACAGCTAACAATCAGCCCCAGCATTTT.

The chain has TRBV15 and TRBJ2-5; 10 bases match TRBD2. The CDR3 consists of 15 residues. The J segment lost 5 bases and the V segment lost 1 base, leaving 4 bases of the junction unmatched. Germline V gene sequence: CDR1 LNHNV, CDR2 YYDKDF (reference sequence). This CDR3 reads CATSRGSGRGETQYF. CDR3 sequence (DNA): TGTGCCACCAGCAGAGGGAGCGGGAGGGGGGAGACCCAGTACTTC.

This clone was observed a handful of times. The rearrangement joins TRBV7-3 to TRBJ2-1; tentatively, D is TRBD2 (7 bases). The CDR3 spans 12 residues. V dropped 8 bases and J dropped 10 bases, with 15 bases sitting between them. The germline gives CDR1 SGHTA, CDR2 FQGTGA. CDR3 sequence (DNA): TGTGCCAGCGGGAGGGCTCAGGGGGAGCAGTTCTTC. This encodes CASGRAQGEQFF.